The present T cell receptor beta chain was sequenced within a study of CD8 T cells in Susac syndrome. The CDR3 runs 15 residues. Losses at the gene ends were 3 bases for V and 3 bases for J; bases not matched to a gene: 5. Germline V gene sequence: CDR1 SGHNT, CDR2 YYREEE (reference sequence). Random-hexamer reverse transcription was applied to about 0.5 to 1 ug RNA. The TCR beta CDR3 was amplified by immunoSEQ multiplex PCR across 54 Vbeta, 13 Jbeta. TCRdb called the immunoSEQ multiplex PCR reads again in MiXCR, with one record for every CDR3 protein. The sample yields around 130,000 distinct CDR3 sequences, under 95% seen once.

Sequencing was performed on CD8+ T cells from PBMCs. The V gene is TRBV5-4, the J gene TRBJ2-1, with 8 positions matching TRBD2. The TCR comes from a human donor with multiple sclerosis. In DNA, the CDR3 is TGTGCCAGCAGCTCAACTAGCGGAGACTACAATGAGCAGTTCTTC. It is translated as CASSSTSGDYNEQFF.